Each of the 23 T cell receptor beta chains below was sequenced from the same sample in a study of CD8 T cells in Susac syndrome. After extraction with the RNeasy kit, about 0.45 to 1 ug of the RNA was reverse transcribed using random hexamers. TCRdb fed the immunoSEQ multiplex PCR reads into MiXCR, producing one record per CDR3 protein. The repertoire holds around 130,000 distinct CDR3 sequences, with approximately 95% as singletons. Sequenced sample: CD4+ T cells from PBMCs. The receptors shown here come from a human donor with multiple sclerosis.

The chain combines TRBV12-3 or TRBV12-4 with TRBJ1-5; D call uncertain. There are 15 residues in the CDR3. V was clipped by 0 bases and J by 4 bases, with 10 bases between them. The DNA of the CDR3 is TGTGCCAGCAGTTTAGCGGCCCGGGGAAATCAGCCCCAGCATTTT. It encodes CASSLAARGNQPQHF.

This chain links TRBV30 with TRBJ2-3, with 10 bases identical to TRBD1. The V and J ends lost 3 bases and 4 bases, in that order; junction bases with no gene match: 16. The CDR3 is 18 residues long. Germline V gives CDR1 GTSNPN, CDR2 SVGIG (reference sequence). The CDR3 spells CAWRGGFRDRGSSDTQYF. DNA of the CDR3: TGTGCCTGGAGGGGAGGTTTCCGGGACAGGGGCTCCTCAGATACGCAGTATTTT.

The rearrangement joins TRBV14 to TRBJ1-2; D is unclear. The CDR3 is made up of 13 amino acids. Per germline, CDR1 SGHDN and CDR2 FVKESK. V was pared by 2 bases and J by 4 bases, with 8 bases between. The CDR3 nucleotides read TGTGCCAGCAGCCAACAGAACAGCTATGGCTACACCTTC. Translated, it gives CASSQQNSYGYTF.

This chain connects TRBV4-3 to TRBJ2-1; D remains ambiguous. The CDR3 consists of 15 residues. Trimming pared 1 base from V and 7 bases from J, leaving 14 bases between. Germline V lookup: CDR1 LGHNA, CDR2 YSLEER. The CDR3, as DNA: TGCGCCAGCAGCCAAGTCGGACCCCTTAGGAATGAGCAGTTCTTC. Residues: CASSQVGPLRNEQFF.

The CDR3 nucleotides are TGTGCCAGCAGTTTAACGGGGCTCGAGCAGTTCTTC. Its translation: CASSLTGLEQFF. The chain has TRBV12-3 or TRBV12-4 and TRBJ2-1; TRBD1 or TRBD2 may be the D gene (5 bases each). This CDR3 is built from 12 residues. V lost 2 bases, J lost 10 bases, and 9 bases lay in between.

This chain joins TRBV28 and TRBJ2-7, with 8 nucleotides matching TRBD1. J lost 2 bases, V lost 3 bases, and 6 bases had no gene match. Germline values: CDR1 MDHEN, CDR2 SYDVKM. The CDR3 extends over 15 amino acids. This chain's CDR3 is CASSFGGTGTYEQYF. CDR3 bases: TGTGCCAGCAGTTTTGGGGGGACAGGAACCTACGAGCAGTACTTC.

The J gene is TRBJ2-3, the V gene TRBV5-1; the match to TRBD2 covers 10 bases. The CDR3 spans 15 residues. The germline V gene has CDR1 SGHRS and CDR2 YFSETQ. The J segment lost 6 bases and the V segment lost 4 bases, leaving 8 bases of the junction unmatched. DNA for the CDR3: TGCGCCAGCAGCCGGGGAACTAGCGGGGAGGATACGCAGTATTTT. As protein: CASSRGTSGEDTQYF.

The CDR3 bases are TGTGCCAGCAGCTTACCCGGACAGGGAAACTATGGCTACACCTTC. Its protein is CASSLPGQGNYGYTF. The gene calls are TRBV7-2 and TRBJ1-2, with 8 bases fitting TRBD1. V shed 2 bases, J shed 2 bases, and the junction held 4 bases outside the gene matches. The CDR3 has 15 amino acids. Germline CDR1 and CDR2: SGHTA and FQGNSA.

The chain couples TRBV29-1 to TRBJ1-1; D uncertain. From germline, CDR1 is SQVTM and CDR2 ANQGSEA. The CDR3 contains 11 residues. V dropped 6 bases and J dropped 6 bases, with 11 bases sitting between them. CDR3 nucleotide sequence: TGCAGCGTGGCGCGAGTCGCTGAAGCTTTCTTT. Its translation: CSVARVAEAFF.

The genes are TRBV15 and TRBJ2-1, with TRBD2 matching over 10 bases. The CDR3 spans 17 residues. CDR1 is LNHNV, CDR2 YYDKDF, per germline (reference sequence). V shed 3 bases, J shed 0 bases, and the junction held 5 bases outside the gene matches. The CDR3 nucleotides are TGTGCCACCAGCAGCCGTTTAGCGGGAGGCTCCTACAATGAGCAGTTCTTC. This translates into CATSSRLAGGSYNEQFF. The variable domain in full, with the rest retrieved from reference TRBV15 and TRBJ2-1, is DAMVIQNPRYQVTQFGKPVTLSCSQTLNHNVMYWYQQKSSQAPKLLFHYYDKDFNNEADTPDNFQSRRPNTSFCFLDIRSPGLGDTAMYLCATSSRLAGGSYNEQFFGPGTRLTVL.

This chain joins TRBV27 and TRBJ1-2, with D unresolved. V was cut by 1 base and J by 3 bases, with 12 bases left in between. Germline CDR1 and CDR2: MNHEY and SMNVEV (reference sequence). The CDR3 runs 15 residues. CDR3 nucleotides: TGTGCCAGCAGTTTATATGCAGTGGGAGACTATGGCTACACCTTC. Amino acids: CASSLYAVGDYGYTF.

The rearrangement links TRBV20-1 to TRBJ1-1, with unresolved D. The V gene lost 4 bases and the J gene lost 3 bases, with 6 bases spanning the gap. Germline CDR1 reads DFQATT; CDR2 reads SNEGSKA (reference sequence). The CDR3 is 11 amino acids. Written as DNA, the CDR3 is TGCAGTGCTAATATAGACACTGAAGCTTTCTTT. It translates to CSANIDTEAFF.

This chain joins TRBV7-9 and TRBJ2-3; D is undetermined. Trimming removed 1 base at V and 3 bases at J, with 5 bases between. CDR3 length equals 13 residues. Germline CDR1 is SEHNR and CDR2 is FQNEAQ (reference sequence). The CDR3: CASSLGTTDTQYF. The DNA of the CDR3 is TGTGCCAGCAGCTTAGGGACGACAGATACGCAGTATTTT.

This chain links TRBV2 with TRBJ1-6, with a tentative D call TRBD1 (6 bases). This CDR3 spans 14 amino acids. V lost 10 bases to trimming and J lost 7 bases, with 17 bases between them. Germline assignment: CDR1 SNHLY and CDR2 FYNNEI. The CDR3 nucleotides are TGTGCCACCCAATCCGCGCAGGGGAATTCACCCCTCCACTTT. It codes for CATQSAQGNSPLHF.

The chain recombines TRBV7-8 with TRBJ1-2; D is unclear. The ends were cut back, 1 base at V and 6 bases at J, with 15 bases in the middle. Germline V gene lookup returns CDR1 SGHVS and CDR2 FQNEAQ. The length of the CDR3 is 15 residues. The CDR3 nucleotides read TGTGCCAGCAGCTTAGAGGGCCGCCCGTTACATGGCTACACCTTC. Translation: CASSLEGRPLHGYTF.

This chain joins TRBV19 and TRBJ2-7; 11 bases fit TRBD2. Germline CDR1 and CDR2: LNHDA and SQIVND (reference sequence). The CDR3 is made up of 12 amino acids. J lost 9 bases, V lost 8 bases, and 6 bases had no gene match. The CDR3 spells CASALAGGRQYF. DNA of the CDR3: TGTGCCAGTGCTCTAGCGGGAGGTCGGCAGTACTTC. The full variable domain, in which reference TRBV19 and TRBJ2-7 provide the parts outside the CDR3, is DGGITQSPKYLFRKEGQNVTLSCEQNLNHDAMYWYRQDPGQGLRLIYYSQIVNDFQKGDIAEGYSVSREKKESFPLTVTSAQKNPTAFYLCASALAGGRQYFGPGTRLTVT.

This rearrangement joins TRBV20-1 to TRBJ1-2; a possible D gene is TRBD1 (6 bases). Germline CDR1 DFQATT, CDR2 SNEGSKA (reference sequence). V was clipped by 0 bases and J by 4 bases, with 12 bases between them. This CDR3 spans 14 amino acids. The CDR3 coding sequence is TGCAGTGCTAGAGAGCCAGGGGTGCTCTATGGCTACACCTTC. Encoded protein: CSAREPGVLYGYTF.

The rearrangement joins TRBV20-1 to TRBJ2-5; perhaps TRBD2 as D (5 bases). Germline CDR1 and CDR2: DFQATT and SNEGSKA (reference sequence). The CDR3 runs to 14 residues. The V and J ends lost 0 bases and 9 bases respectively, with 17 bases between them. CDR3 amino acids: CSAREPSLAEAQYF. CDR3 in DNA: TGCAGTGCTAGAGAACCTAGCCTGGCTGAGGCCCAGTACTTC.

This sequence joins TRBV5-4 and TRBJ1-2; the match to TRBD1 covers 7 bases. The CDR3 loop spans 15 amino acids. Per the germline V gene, CDR1 is SGHNT and CDR2 is YYREEE (reference sequence). The J segment lost 1 base and the V segment lost 4 bases, leaving 7 bases of the junction unmatched. CDR3 region: CASSAGQLINYGYTF. CDR3 DNA: TGTGCCAGCAGCGCGGGACAGCTTATTAACTATGGCTACACCTTC. Full variable domain (missing parts from reference TRBV5-4 and TRBJ1-2): ETGVTQSPTHLIKTRGQQVTLRCSSQSGHNTVSWYQQALGQGPQFIFQYYREEENGRGNFPPRFSGLQFPNYSSELNVNALELDDSALYLCASSAGQLINYGYTFGSGTRLTVV.

The chain links TRBV6-2 or TRBV6-3 to TRBJ2-1; TRBD2 is a possible D gene (5 bases). Trimming cost V 3 bases and J 13 bases, with 16 bases left between them. Per the germline V gene, CDR1 is MNHEY and CDR2 is SVGEGT. CDR3 length equals 13 residues. In DNA, the CDR3 is TGTGCCAGCAGTTATAGTCTGGGAGAGGGCCAGTTCTTC. It yields the protein CASSYSLGEGQFF.

This chain joins TRBV23-1 and TRBJ2-7; tentatively, D is TRBD1 or TRBD2 (5 bases each). TRBV23-1 is assigned to the ORF class and has an uncertain function. This CDR3 region has 10 residues. V lost 11 bases, J lost 7 bases, and 12 bases lay in between. The CDR3 DNA reads as TGCGCCCCCATTTGGGGGGAGCAGTACTTC. The encoded protein is CAPIWGEQYF.

The V call is TRBV3-1, the J call TRBJ1-1; TRBD1 agrees at 9 bases. The V gene end was trimmed by 6 bases and the J gene end by 2 bases; junction bases not matched to a gene: 4. CDR3 size: 14 residues. CDR1 and CDR2 from the germline V gene are LGHDT and YNNKEL (reference sequence). Written as DNA, the CDR3 is TGTGCCAGCAGACGGGGACAGGGAAACACTGAAGCTTTCTTT. Residues: CASRRGQGNTEAFF. Based on the CDR3 plus reference TRBV3-1 and TRBJ1-1, the full variable domain is DTAVSQTPKYLVTQMGNDKSIKCEQNLGHDTMYWYKQDSKKFLKIMFSYNNKELIINETVPNRFSPKSPDKAHLNLHINSLELGDSAVYFCASRRGQGNTEAFFGQGTRLTVV.

The gene calls are TRBV24-1 and TRBJ2-3, with 10 bases matching TRBD1. CDR3 size: 17 residues. The germline V gene encodes CDR1 KGHDR and CDR2 SFDVKD. V was clipped by 4 bases and J by 1 base; unmatched bases: 7. DNA for the CDR3: TGTGCCACCAGTGACCCCAAAGGACAGGGGGGCACAGATACGCAGTATTTT. Protein sequence: CATSDPKGQGGTDTQYF.